The rows below give T cell receptor beta chains drawn from one sample of a study of T-cell memory formation after mild COVID-19. In TCRdb, the 5' RACE reads were re-called with MiXCR into one record per CDR3 protein. The sample consists of roughly 400,000 distinct CDR3 sequences, roughly a quarter of them appearing once. Sequenced input: PBMCs or a T cell subset sorted from them (not recorded which). These receptors all come from an adult woman who had mild COVID-19 (a few samples of this study predate the infection). Cell type and time point are not known. Each CDR3 is given with its conserved first and last residue. Fields, in order: D gene, clone size, V gene, J gene, CDR3 DNA, CDR3 protein. D genes are given only for firm matches. The size entry is marked missing in some rows and otherwise reads once, few, many or a size class.

>TRBD1|many|TRBV12-3/TRBV12-4|TRBJ1-2
TGTGCCAGCAGGAACAGGGGATCCTATGGCTACACCTTC
CASRNRGSYGYTF
>TRBD1|NA|TRBV7-2|TRBJ1-1
TGTGCCAGCAGCAGGGGACAGAACGGCGATGAAGCTTTCTTT
CASSRGQNGDEAFF
>NA|NA|TRBV7-9|TRBJ2-7
TGTGCCAGCAGGGGCGAGCGGGCCCCCTACGAGCAGTACTTC
CASRGERAPYEQYF
>NA|few|TRBV29-1|TRBJ2-7
TGCAGCGTTGAGGGCGGAGAAGTCTACGAGCAGTACTTC
CSVEGGEVYEQYF
>NA|NA|TRBV7-9|TRBJ2-6
TGTGCCGGCCACCGGGTCTCTGGGGCCAACGTCCTGACTTTC
CAGHRVSGANVLTF
>NA|few|TRBV15|TRBJ2-7
TGTGCCACCAGCAGAGGGATACTTTACGAGCAGTACTTC
CATSRGILYEQYF
>NA|few|TRBV3-1|TRBJ1-4
TGTGCCAGCAGCCCAGGGTGGGGTGGAGAAAAACTGTTTTTT
CASSPGWGGEKLFF
>NA|NA|TRBV5-1|TRBJ1-1
TGCGCCAGCAGCATACCACGCGTCAACACTGAAGCTTTCTTT
CASSIPRVNTEAFF
>NA|once|TRBV5-1|TRBJ2-7
TGCGCCAGCAGCTTGGAGGGGACGGGGAACGAGCAGTACTTC
CASSLEGTGNEQYF
>TRBD2|NA|TRBV18|TRBJ2-1
TGTGCCAGCCGGACTAGCGGGCGTGAGGATGAGCAGTTCTTC
CASRTSGREDEQFF
>TRBD1|NA|TRBV6-1|TRBJ2-1
TGTGCCAGCAGGGGACAGCCTAACAATGAGCAGTTCTTC
CASRGQPNNEQFF
>NA|few|TRBV6-5|TRBJ1-6
TGTGCCAGCAGTTACGGGACAACAGGGTTTTCACCCCTCCACTTT
CASSYGTTGFSPLHF
>TRBD2|few|TRBV5-1|TRBJ2-1
TGCGCCAGCAGATTGGGCCTAGCGGAGATGAATGAGCAGTTCTTC
CASRLGLAEMNEQFF
>NA|NA|TRBV7-3|TRBJ1-6
TGTGCCAGCAGCGCGGAAGGGACCTCCTATAATTCACCCCTCCACTTT
CASSAEGTSYNSPLHF
>NA|NA|TRBV20-1|TRBJ2-5
TGCAGTGCTATCCGCTATCAAGGGGAGACCCAGTACTTC
CSAIRYQGETQYF
>NA|NA|TRBV7-2|TRBJ1-2
TGTGCCAGCAGCTTATCACCCGATGGGGCTCTGGGGTCCCGGGGCGGCTACACCTTC
CASSLSPDGALGSRGGYTF
>NA|NA|TRBV24-1|TRBJ2-3
TGTGCCACCAGTGATTCGGGGAGTCCCAAAATTGTCACAGATACGCAGTATTTT
CATSDSGSPKIVTDTQYF
>TRBD1|NA|TRBV4-1|TRBJ2-7
TGCGCCAGCAGCCAAGGACAGGGGGTTGACGAGCAGTACTTC
CASSQGQGVDEQYF
>NA|NA|TRBV12-3/TRBV12-4|TRBJ1-1
TGTGCCAGCAGCCCCCGGACATTAGCCATGAACACTGAAGCTTTCTTT
CASSPRTLAMNTEAFF
>TRBD1|many|TRBV3-1|TRBJ2-7
TGTGCCAGCAGCCCACGACAGGGGGCCTACGAGCAGTACTTC
CASSPRQGAYEQYF
>NA|few|TRBV29-1|TRBJ2-3
TGCAGCGTGACCCTTTTGGCTACGCAGTATTTT
CSVTLLATQYF
>TRBD2|NA|TRBV18|TRBJ2-1
TGTGCCAGCTCACCATCCCTGACTAGCGGGATTAGGAATGAGCAGTTCTTC
CASSPSLTSGIRNEQFF
>NA|few|TRBV5-6|TRBJ1-1
TGTGCCAGCAGCTTGGTTGGGGTTGACACTGAAGCTTTCTTT
CASSLVGVDTEAFF
>NA|NA|TRBV5-5|TRBJ2-3
TGTGCCAGCAGCTTCGAGTCCCTCCTCACAGATACGCAGTATTTT
CASSFESLLTDTQYF
>NA|few|TRBV6-5|TRBJ2-5
TGTGCCAGCACCCGACTAGGGCAAGAGACCCAGTACTTC
CASTRLGQETQYF
>NA|few|TRBV30|TRBJ2-2
TGTGCCTGGAAATTAGCCTCGTACGGGAAGAACACCGGGGAGCTGTTTTTT
CAWKLASYGKNTGELFF
>NA|many|TRBV5-1|TRBJ2-3
TGCGCCAGCAGCTTGGACAGATCTACAGATACGCAGTATTTT
CASSLDRSTDTQYF
>TRBD1|NA|TRBV4-3|TRBJ2-5
TGCGCCAGCAGCCCCAGACAGGGCCCCCAAGAGACCCAGTACTTC
CASSPRQGPQETQYF
>NA|NA|TRBV7-7|TRBJ2-3
TGTGCCGTTTCAAGGCAGTATTTT
CAVSRQYF
>NA|NA|TRBV27|TRBJ2-3
TGTGCCACCTTAGGGGATACGCAGTATTTT
CATLGDTQYF
>NA|NA|TRBV6-1|TRBJ2-3
TGTGCCAGCAGCCCTACTACGTTCACAGATACGCAGTATTTT
CASSPTTFTDTQYF
>TRBD1|many|TRBV15|TRBJ2-3
TGTGCCACCAGCAGAGATGGGCAGGGGGTTCGCACAGATACGCAGTATTTT
CATSRDGQGVRTDTQYF
>NA|few|TRBV9|TRBJ2-3
TGTGCCAGCAGCGTCTTGGGAAACCTCCACGCAGATACGCAGTATTTT
CASSVLGNLHADTQYF
>NA|NA|TRBV11-2|TRBJ2-7
TGTGCCAGCAGCTTAGGGGAGGACAGGCTCCCCTACGAGCAGTACTTC
CASSLGEDRLPYEQYF
>NA|many|TRBV20-1|TRBJ1-2
TGCAGTGCTAGAGATGGTCGGTCAACGGGGGGCTACACCTTC
CSARDGRSTGGYTF
>NA|NA|TRBV7-3|TRBJ1-1
TGTGCCAGCAGCTTAACGGGCGACTCTCGTACTGAAGCTTTCTTT
CASSLTGDSRTEAFF
>TRBD1|few|TRBV29-1|TRBJ2-3
TGCAGCGTTCGACAGGGAAGTGGGACAGATACGCAGTATTTT
CSVRQGSGTDTQYF
>TRBD2|few|TRBV5-4|TRBJ2-7
TGTGCCAGCAGCTTAGCGGCGGGAGTCTACGAGCAGTACTTC
CASSLAAGVYEQYF
>TRBD1|NA|TRBV20-1|TRBJ2-7
TGCAGTGCTAGGCCTCGCACAGGGGTTTCCTACGAGCAGTACTTC
CSARPRTGVSYEQYF
>TRBD2|many|TRBV5-1|TRBJ2-3
TGCGCCAGCAGCTATAGCGGGAGGACAACAGATACGCAGTATTTT
CASSYSGRTTDTQYF
>NA|NA|TRBV7-9|TRBJ2-2
TGTGCCAGCAGCTTAGGCTCCAGCTCCACCGGGGAGCTGTTTTTT
CASSLGSSSTGELFF
>TRBD2|NA|TRBV4-2|TRBJ2-1
TGTGCCAGCAGCCAACAATCCCCGGGGGGGGGACTCAATGAGCAGTTCTTC
CASSQQSPGGGLNEQFF
>TRBD2|NA|TRBV28|TRBJ2-7
TGTGCCAGCAGTACCGGACTAGCGGGAGGTCAATCCTACGAGCAGTACTTC
CASSTGLAGGQSYEQYF
>NA|few|TRBV6-5|TRBJ1-6
TGTGCCAGCACCCGGACGGCGATTACCAATTCACCCCTCCACTTT
CASTRTAITNSPLHF
>NA|few|TRBV7-8|TRBJ1-1
TGTGCCAGCAACCCGGCGGGAATGTGGACAGTTGAAGCTTTCTTT
CASNPAGMWTVEAFF
>NA|NA|TRBV24-1|TRBJ2-7
TGTGCCACCAGTGGGGGACACGGCTACGAGCAGTACTTC
CATSGGHGYEQYF
>TRBD1|NA|TRBV7-8|TRBJ2-1
TGTGCCAGCAGCTCCCCAAAGGACAGGGGGCCGTTCAATGAGCAGTTCTTC
CASSSPKDRGPFNEQFF
>NA|few|TRBV6-5|TRBJ1-2
TGTGCCAGCAGTTACTCTGGGACTTGGGGCTACACCTTC
CASSYSGTWGYTF
>NA|few|TRBV9|TRBJ2-1
TGTGCCAGCAGCCTTACGCTAGCTAATGAGCAGTTCTTC
CASSLTLANEQFF
>TRBD2|NA|TRBV12-3/TRBV12-4|TRBJ2-3
TGTGCCAGCAGCCCGGATCGCCGAGCGGGAGCCACAGATACGCAGTATTTT
CASSPDRRAGATDTQYF